The next 7 T cell receptor beta chains were all read from a single sample in a study of cytomegalovirus exposure and HLA in healthy donors. PCR used 60 Vbeta primers and 13 Jbeta primers. Measured with immunoSEQ multiplex PCR; TCRdb has only the in-frame clones, and not every one. The sample yields 80,000 to 100,000 clones, approximately 69% seen once. The source material was PBMCs. These receptors were collected from a man aged 30-40 years in good health and CMV-seropositive.

V usage is TRBV28 and J usage is TRBJ1-5, with D possibly matching TRBD1 (5 bases). V gave up 8 bases and J gave up 11 bases, with 16 bases separating them. This CDR3 is built from 12 residues. Germline V lookup: CDR1 MDHEN, CDR2 SYDVKM. The CDR3 nucleotides are TGTGCCAGCGGGGCTCTCAGAAGGGCCCAGCATTTT. It yields the protein CASGALRRAQHF.

The V call is TRBV5-1, the J call TRBJ2-1; TRBD2 aligns across 13 bases. Looked up from germline, CDR1 is SGHRS and CDR2 is YFSETQ. This CDR3 region has 18 residues. V dropped 0 bases and J dropped 1; count of bases not matched to a gene: 4. CDR3 residues: CASSLVLAGGQSYNEQFF. As DNA, the CDR3 is TGCGCCAGCAGCTTGGTACTAGCGGGGGGGCAGTCCTACAATGAGCAGTTCTTC.

The V call is TRBV27, the J call TRBJ1-4; D is perhaps TRBD1 (5 bases). CDR1 is MNHEY, CDR2 SMNVEV, per germline (reference sequence). This CDR3 has 16 amino acids. With 2 bases removed from V and 0 bases from J, the gap between germline ends came to 10 bases. The CDR3 DNA reads TGTGCCAGCAGTTTAAGGACACAGACAACTAATGAAAAACTGTTTTTT. Its translation is CASSLRTQTTNEKLFF. Full variable domain (remainder filled in from reference TRBV27 and TRBJ1-4): EAQVTQNPRYLITVTGKKLTVTCSQNMNHEYMSWYRQDPGLGLRQIYYSMNVEVTDKGDVPEGYKVSRKEKRNFPLILESPSPNQTSLYFCASSLRTQTTNEKLFFGSGTQLSVL.

The chain carries TRBV6-1 and TRBJ1-1; D gene unclear. The germline V gene encodes CDR1 MNHNS and CDR2 SASEGT. V lost 1 base to trimming and J lost 3 bases, with 9 bases between them. The CDR3 extends over 14 amino acids. The CDR3 region has the DNA TGTGCCAGCAGTGAAGGTGGAGGGTACACTGAAGCTTTCTTT. Amino acids: CASSEGGGYTEAFF.

The rearrangement links TRBV30 to TRBJ1-1, with 8 bases identical to TRBD1. This CDR3 region has 15 residues. Germline values: CDR1 GTSNPN, CDR2 SVGIG (reference sequence). J gave up 8 bases and V 2 bases, and 13 bases lay outside the gene matches. The DNA of the CDR3 is TGTGCCTGGAGTCCGACAGGGGCCCTACCTCGAGAAGCTTTCTTT. This sequence encodes CAWSPTGALPREAFF.

The chain links TRBV27 to TRBJ1-5; 9 bases line up with TRBD1. In germline, CDR1 is MNHEY, CDR2 SMNVEV (reference sequence). The V gene end was trimmed by 1 base and the J gene end by 7 bases; junction bases not matched to a gene: 11. This CDR3 comprises 17 residues. CDR3 sequence reads: CASSLFGTGNLRQPQHF. The CDR3 nucleotides are TGTGCCAGCAGTTTATTTGGGACAGGGAATCTGAGACAGCCCCAGCATTTT.

The chain couples TRBV9 to TRBJ1-2; 7 positions match TRBD1. The CDR3 runs to 12 residues. The ends lost 6 bases at V and 3 bases at J; junction bases unmatched: 2. Germline-derived CDR1 and CDR2 are SGDLS and YYNGEE. The DNA for the CDR3 is TGTGCCAGCAAGGGGGCGGACTATGGCTACACCTTC. It yields the protein CASKGADYGYTF.